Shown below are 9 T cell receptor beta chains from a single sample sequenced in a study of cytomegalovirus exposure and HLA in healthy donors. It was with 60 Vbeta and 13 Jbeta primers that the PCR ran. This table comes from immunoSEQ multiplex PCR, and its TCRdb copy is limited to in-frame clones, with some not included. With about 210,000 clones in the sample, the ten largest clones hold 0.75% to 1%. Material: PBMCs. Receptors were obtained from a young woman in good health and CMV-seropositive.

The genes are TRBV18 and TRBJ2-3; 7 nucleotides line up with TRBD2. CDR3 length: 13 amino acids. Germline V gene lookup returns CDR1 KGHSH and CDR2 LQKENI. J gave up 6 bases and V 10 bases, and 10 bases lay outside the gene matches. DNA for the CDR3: TGTGCCATCTCGCTAGCGGTACAGGATACGCAGTATTTT. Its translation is CAISLAVQDTQYF.

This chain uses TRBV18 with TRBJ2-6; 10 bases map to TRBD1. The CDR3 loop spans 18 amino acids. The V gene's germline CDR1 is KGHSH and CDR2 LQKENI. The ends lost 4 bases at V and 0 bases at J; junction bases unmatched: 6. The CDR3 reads CASSHTWTGGSGANVLTF. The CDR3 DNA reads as TGTGCCAGCTCACACACGTGGACAGGGGGCTCTGGGGCCAACGTCCTGACTTTC. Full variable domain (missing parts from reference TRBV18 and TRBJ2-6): NAGVMQNPRHLVRRRGQEARLRCSPMKGHSHVYWYRQLPEEGLKFMVYLQKENIIDESGMPKERFSAEFPKEGPSILRIQQVVRGDSAAYFCASSHTWTGGSGANVLTFGAGSRLTVL.

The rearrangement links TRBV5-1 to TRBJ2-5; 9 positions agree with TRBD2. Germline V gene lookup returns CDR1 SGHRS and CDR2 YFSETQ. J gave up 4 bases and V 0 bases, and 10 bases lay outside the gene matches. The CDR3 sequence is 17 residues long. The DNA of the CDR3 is TGCGCCAGCAGCTTGGCCTGGTTAGCGGGAGCCTCAGAGACCCAGTACTTC. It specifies CASSLAWLAGASETQYF.

CDR3 sequence reads: CSVKGQNGADQPQHF. CDR3 nucleotide sequence: TGCAGCGTAAAGGGACAGAATGGGGCCGATCAGCCCCAGCATTTT. The chain links TRBV29-1 to TRBJ1-5, with TRBD1 identical over 7 bases. The CDR3 is 15 amino acids. Germline V CDR1 and CDR2: SQVTM, ANQGSEA. After removal of 6 bases from V and 5 bases from J, the junction contained 13 bases not matched to a gene.

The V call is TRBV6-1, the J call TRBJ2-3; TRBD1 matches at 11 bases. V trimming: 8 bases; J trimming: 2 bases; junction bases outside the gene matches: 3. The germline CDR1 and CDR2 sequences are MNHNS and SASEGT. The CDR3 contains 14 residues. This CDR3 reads CASGQGAPTDTQYF. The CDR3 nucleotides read TGTGCCAGCGGACAGGGGGCTCCCACAGATACGCAGTATTTT.

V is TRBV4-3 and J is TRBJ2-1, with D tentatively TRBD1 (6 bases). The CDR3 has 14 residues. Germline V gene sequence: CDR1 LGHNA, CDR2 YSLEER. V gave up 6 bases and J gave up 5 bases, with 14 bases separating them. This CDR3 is CASRPWTVHNEQFF. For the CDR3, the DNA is TGCGCCAGCAGACCTTGGACAGTTCACAATGAGCAGTTCTTC.

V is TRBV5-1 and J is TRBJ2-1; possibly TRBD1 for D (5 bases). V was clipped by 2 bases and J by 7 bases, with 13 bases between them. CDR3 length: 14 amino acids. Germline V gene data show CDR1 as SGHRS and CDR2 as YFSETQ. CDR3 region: CASSFVDSQNEQFF. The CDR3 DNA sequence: TGCGCCAGCAGCTTCGTTGACAGCCAGAATGAGCAGTTCTTC.

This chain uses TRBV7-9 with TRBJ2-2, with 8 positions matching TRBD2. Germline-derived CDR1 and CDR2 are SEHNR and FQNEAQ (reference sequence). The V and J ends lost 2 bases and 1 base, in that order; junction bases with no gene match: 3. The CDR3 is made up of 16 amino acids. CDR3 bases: TGTGCCAGCAGCTTACGGGGACTAGAGAACACCGGGGAGCTGTTTTTT. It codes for CASSLRGLENTGELFF.

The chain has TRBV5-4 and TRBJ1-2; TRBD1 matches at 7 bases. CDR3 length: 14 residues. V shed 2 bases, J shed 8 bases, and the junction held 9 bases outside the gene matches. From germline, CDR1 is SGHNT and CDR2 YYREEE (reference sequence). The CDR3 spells CASSFLGGAEGYTF. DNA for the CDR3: TGTGCCAGCAGCTTCCTAGGGGGCGCGGAGGGCTACACCTTC.